The 8 T cell receptor beta chains in this list originate from one sample, sequenced in a study of beta chain features in type 1 diabetes. The entirety of the isolated RNA underwent reverse transcription, so expressed TCRB transcripts were sequenced. Clones were sequenced by immunoSEQ multiplex PCR, and TCRdb holds only the in-frame ones, with some missing. The sample consists of 310,000 or so clones, 8% of them appearing once. Sequenced: central memory CD4+ T cells from blood. All receptors derive from a young woman in good health.

The chain combines TRBV6-5 with TRBJ1-1, with D perhaps TRBD1 (5 bases). Germline V gene lookup returns CDR1 MNHEY and CDR2 SVGAGI. This CDR3 has 12 amino acids. V was shortened by 7 bases and J by 11 bases, with 17 bases between the two germline ends. CDR3 protein: CASIPHGGAAFF. In DNA, the CDR3 is TGTGCCAGCATCCCTCACGGAGGGGCGGCTTTCTTT.

The rearrangement uses TRBV13 and TRBJ2-1, with D possibly being TRBD1 (6 bases). This CDR3 region has 15 residues. V lost 0 bases and J lost 4, with 10 bases in between. Germline CDR1 and CDR2: PRHDT and FYEKMQ (reference sequence). CDR3 coding DNA: TGTGCCAGCAGCTTAGGGCGACAGGCATACAATGAGCAGTTCTTC. The encoded protein is CASSLGRQAYNEQFF.

The CDR3 here is CASSPDGEGEQYF. The CDR3 DNA sequence: TGCGCCAGCAGCCCCGATGGAGAGGGGGAGCAGTACTTC. V and J are TRBV5-1 and TRBJ2-7, with D perhaps being TRBD1 or TRBD2 (5 bases each). The CDR3 covers 13 residues. The V gene's germline CDR1 is SGHRS and CDR2 YFSETQ. Trimming cost V 4 bases and J 7 bases, with 15 bases left between them.

The rearrangement links TRBV2 to TRBJ2-1; 8 positions match TRBD2. Trimming removed 3 bases from V and 6 bases from J; junction bases left unmatched: 4. Germline V gives CDR1 SNHLY, CDR2 FYNNEI. This CDR3 comprises 14 residues. The CDR3 coding sequence is TGTGCCAGCAGTGATTTAGCGGGGACCAATGAGCAGTTCTTC. It yields the protein CASSDLAGTNEQFF.

This clone was observed at least ten times. The chain combines TRBV7-2 with TRBJ2-1; D perhaps matches TRBD1 (5 bases). Germline V lookup: CDR1 SGHTA, CDR2 FQGNSA. This CDR3 has 15 residues. V shed 5 bases and J shed 1 base, with 12 bases lying between them. CDR3 sequence: CASSRADNSYNEQFF. The CDR3 coding sequence is TGTGCCAGCAGCCGCGCGGACAATTCCTACAATGAGCAGTTCTTC.

This clone has just a few counts. The chain joins TRBV11-2 to TRBJ2-1, with D perhaps TRBD1 (5 bases). From germline, CDR1 is SGHAT and CDR2 FQNNGV. CDR3 length equals 12 residues. V gave up 6 bases and J gave up 7 bases, with 10 bases separating them. The CDR3 DNA follows: TGTGCCAGCAGGACAACAGGAAATGAGCAGTTCTTC. Residues: CASRTTGNEQFF. Filled out from reference TRBV11-2 and TRBJ2-1, the complete variable domain reads EAGVAQSPRYKIIEKRQSVAFWCNPISGHATLYWYQQILGQGPKLLIQFQNNGVVDDSQLPKDRFSAERLKGVDSTLKIQPAKLEDSAVYLCASRTTGNEQFFGPGTRLTVL.

This clone was observed a few times. This sequence joins TRBV7-9 and TRBJ1-5; 8 bases map to TRBD1. Losses at the gene ends were 5 bases for V and 1 base for J; bases not matched to a gene: 4. The CDR3 has 15 residues. Germline-derived CDR1 and CDR2 are SEHNR and FQNEAQ (reference sequence). CDR3 nucleotide sequence: TGTGCCAGCAGCCCTACAGGGGGGAGCAATCAGCCCCAGCATTTT. It translates to CASSPTGGSNQPQHF.

This clone was seen a handful of times. The chain is built from TRBV2 and TRBJ2-5; TRBD2 is a possible D gene (6 bases). CDR1 and CDR2 (germline): SNHLY, FYNNEI. The CDR3 totals 12 residues. Trimming took 4 bases from V and 4 from J, leaving 7 bases between them. CDR3 sequence: CASSVGGETQYF. The CDR3 DNA reads as TGTGCCAGCAGTGTGGGGGGAGAGACCCAGTACTTC. The full variable domain, with the rest looked up from reference TRBV2 and TRBJ2-5, is EPEVTQTPSHQVTQMGQEVILRCVPISNHLYFYWYRQILGQKVEFLVSFYNNEISEKSEIFDDQFSVERPDGSNFTLKIRSTKLEDSAMYFCASSVGGETQYFGPGTRLLVL.